This TCR beta chain was sequenced in a study of T cell changes during pregnancy in multiple sclerosis. Repertoires were generated with immunoSEQ multiplex PCR, while TCRdb's copy carries only in-frame clones and drops some. The table includes approximately 88,000 clones, 90% to 95% detected once. The CDR3 is 12 residues long. Germline values: CDR1 MGHDK, CDR2 SYGVNS. The specimen comprised peripheral blood, sampled in the first trimester of pregnancy. This chain connects TRBV25-1 to TRBJ2-1; TRBD2 matches 8 bases. The TCR sequence derives from a female donor with multiple sclerosis, enrolled in a pregnancy study. In DNA, the CDR3 is TGTGGCGGGGGGAGCTCCTACAATGAGCAGTTCTTC. It encodes CGGGSSYNEQFF. Combining the CDR3 with reference TRBV25-1 and TRBJ2-1 gives the whole variable domain EADIYQTPRYLVIGTGKKITLECSQTMGHDKMYWYQQDPGMELHLIHYSYGVNSTEKGDLSSESTVSRIRTEHFPLTLESARPSHTSQYLCGGGSSYNEQFFGPGTRLTVL.